The 27 T cell receptor beta chains below were found in one sample sequenced in a study of T-cell memory formation after mild COVID-19. From the 5' RACE reads, TCRdb called clonotypes with MiXCR, one entry per CDR3 protein. This table holds fewer than 650,000 distinct CDR3 sequences, roughly 17% found once. Sequencing used PBMCs or a T cell subset sorted from them (not recorded which). All receptors come from an adult woman who had mild COVID-19 (a few samples of this study predate the infection). Cell type and time point are not known.

The chain employs TRBV25-1 and TRBJ1-1; tentative D call: TRBD1 (5 bases). The CDR3 sequence is 17 residues long. The germline V gene encodes CDR1 MGHDK and CDR2 SYGVNS. V lost 5 bases and J 1 base, leaving 20 bases between the germline ends. CDR3 in amino acids: CASSPTGGRVPNTEAFF. CDR3 DNA: TGTGCCAGCAGTCCGACCGGGGGGAGGGTACCGAACACTGAAGCTTTCTTT.

This chain connects TRBV20-1 to TRBJ2-3; 9 positions match TRBD2. Germline CDR1 DFQATT, CDR2 SNEGSKA (reference sequence). The CDR3 is 14 amino acids. The ends lost 2 bases at V and 4 bases at J; junction bases unmatched: 4. CDR3 DNA sequence: TGCAGTGCTAGATTAGGCGGGGGGGCAGATACGCAGTATTTT. This gives the protein CSARLGGGADTQYF.

This clonotype has a count of ten or more. One junction end does not reproduce the germline sequence, and a read error may be involved. The chain joins TRBV5-1 to TRBJ2-1; D possibly matches TRBD1 or TRBD2 (6 bases each). This CDR3 has 14 residues. The germline gives CDR1 SGHRS, CDR2 YFSETQ. The DNA for the CDR3 is TGTGCCAGCAGTTGGGGGGCCTCCTACAATGAGCAGTTCTTC. This sequence encodes CASSWGASYNEQFF.

The chain carries TRBV5-1 and TRBJ2-5, with D uncertain. This CDR3 is built from 15 residues. Germline V gene data show CDR1 as SGHRS and CDR2 as YFSETQ. Trimming removed 3 bases at V and 3 bases at J, with 15 bases between. CDR3 amino acids: CASSSKPQEKETQYF. CDR3 DNA sequence: TGCGCCAGCAGCTCAAAGCCTCAGGAAAAAGAGACCCAGTACTTC.

About this clonotype: At one boundary the junction diverges from the germline segment, which might be a read error. The chain is built from TRBV12-3 or TRBV12-4 and TRBJ2-1, with D hard to call. This CDR3 contains 12 residues. The DNA of the CDR3 is TGTGCCAGCGGTTTAATCTACGATGAGCAGTTCTTC. This encodes CASGLIYDEQFF.

The chain joins TRBV19 to TRBJ1-5; D perhaps matches TRBD1 (6 bases). Germline V lookup: CDR1 LNHDA, CDR2 SQIVND (reference sequence). Trimming cost V 10 bases and J 4 bases, with 20 bases left between them. This CDR3 spans 15 amino acids. The chain's CDR3 is CATGNRDWGNQPQHF. CDR3 nucleotides: TGTGCCACCGGTAACAGGGATTGGGGTAATCAGCCCCAGCATTTT.

This clonotype was observed many times. The chain recombines TRBV3-1 with TRBJ1-2; the D gene is possibly TRBD1 (5 bases). Looked up from germline, CDR1 is LGHDT and CDR2 is YNNKEL (reference sequence). The CDR3 consists of 13 residues. V was cut by 4 bases and J by 3 bases, with 9 bases left in between. The CDR3 region has the DNA TGTGCCAGCAGCCGTCAGGGCGACTATGGCTACACCTTC. It codes for CASSRQGDYGYTF.

The gene calls are TRBV3-1 and TRBJ2-6; D remains unclear. Germline V gene sequence: CDR1 LGHDT, CDR2 YNNKEL (reference sequence). This CDR3 is 13 amino acids long. V was shortened by 1 base and J by 10 bases, with 8 bases between the two germline ends. CDR3 sequence (DNA): TGTGCCAGCAGCCAAGCGGGCCCAAACGTCCTGACTTTC. Its protein product is CASSQAGPNVLTF.

The chain couples TRBV6-1 to TRBJ1-4, with TRBD1 as a possible D gene (5 bases). CDR3 length: 16 amino acids. CDR1 is MNHNS, CDR2 SASEGT, per germline. Trimming pared 2 bases from V and 5 bases from J, leaving 15 bases between. As DNA, the CDR3 is TGTGCCAGCAGTGAAAGGCTAGGGGCAGGGAATGAAAAACTGTTTTTT. It yields the protein CASSERLGAGNEKLFF.

The chain joins TRBV29-1 to TRBJ1-2; tentative D call: TRBD1 (5 bases). This CDR3 has 14 residues. Deletions cut 3 bases from V and 3 bases from J, with 14 bases between. CDR1 is SQVTM, CDR2 ANQGSEA, per germline. CDR3 amino acids: CSVDWRGSDYGYTF. CDR3 coding DNA: TGCAGCGTTGATTGGCGGGGGTCCGACTATGGCTACACCTTC.

The chain joins TRBV24-1 to TRBJ2-2; 8 nucleotides line up with TRBD2. From germline, CDR1 is KGHDR and CDR2 SFDVKD. The CDR3 is made up of 13 amino acids. V was pared by 11 bases and J by 5 bases, with 6 bases of the junction left unmatched. This chain's CDR3 is CAIGGGPTGELFF. CDR3 in DNA: TGTGCCATCGGGGGGGGGCCGACCGGGGAGCTGTTTTTT.

This chain uses TRBV5-4 with TRBJ2-5; tentatively, D is TRBD1 (5 bases). Germline CDR1 and CDR2: SGHNT and YYREEE (reference sequence). This CDR3 is 14 amino acids long. Between the trimmed V and J ends, which lost 3 bases and 5 bases, there was a span of 14 bases. This CDR3 is CASSSFDSYETQYF. In DNA form, the CDR3 reads TGTGCCAGCAGCTCATTCGACAGTTACGAGACCCAGTACTTC.

A few counts support this clonotype. V gene TRBV7-9 combines with J gene TRBJ2-3; the D gene could be TRBD1 or TRBD2 (6 bases each). Trimming stripped 4 bases from V and 3 bases from J, with 14 bases between. In germline, CDR1 is SEHNR, CDR2 FQNEAQ (reference sequence). CDR3 length equals 15 residues. In DNA, the CDR3 is TGTGCCAGCAGCTACCACGGGGGCGCGACAGATACGCAGTATTTT. It specifies CASSYHGGATDTQYF.

This clonotype has a handful of counts. The chain employs TRBV5-1 and TRBJ2-1; maybe TRBD1 (6 bases). This CDR3 has 16 amino acids. V was clipped by 3 bases and J by 3 bases, with 16 bases between them. Germline CDR1 and CDR2: SGHRS and YFSETQ. CDR3 DNA sequence: TGCGCCAGCAGCTCGCCCCCTAACAGGGACTACAATGAGCAGTTCTTC. It codes for CASSSPPNRDYNEQFF.

This clonotype was found a few times. V gene TRBV18 combines with J gene TRBJ2-4; D is perhaps TRBD2 (5 bases). Germline V CDR1 and CDR2: KGHSH, LQKENI. The CDR3 spans 16 residues. V was clipped by 3 bases and J by 5 bases, with 17 bases between them. The CDR3 DNA reads TGTGCCAGCTCACCCCGGACCGGGGTAGCGCAAAACATTCAGTACTTC. This translates into CASSPRTGVAQNIQYF. Drawing the rest from reference TRBV18 and TRBJ2-4, the complete variable domain is NAGVMQNPRHLVRRRGQEARLRCSPMKGHSHVYWYRQLPEEGLKFMVYLQKENIIDESGMPKERFSAEFPKEGPSILRIQQVVRGDSAAYFCASSPRTGVAQNIQYFGAGTRLSVL.

This clonotype was counted between two and nine times. The chain uses TRBV12-3 or TRBV12-4 and TRBJ1-2, with 8 nucleotides matching TRBD1. V lost 3 bases to trimming and J lost 8 bases; unmatched junction nucleotides: 8. There are 14 residues in the CDR3. CDR3 coding DNA: TGTGCCAGCAGTTTCGGACAGGGCTCTATGGGCTACACCTTC. Translating it yields CASSFGQGSMGYTF.

In its sample, this clonotype was seen a few times. The chain has TRBV7-9 and TRBJ1-2, with D possibly TRBD1 on 5 matching bases. CDR1 is SEHNR, CDR2 FQNEAQ, per germline (reference sequence). The V and J ends lost 11 bases and 4 bases respectively, with 14 bases between them. CDR3 length: 12 amino acids. CDR3 residues: CAGIRAGYGYTF. CDR3 nucleotide sequence: TGTGCCGGAATCAGGGCGGGCTATGGCTACACCTTC.

This clonotype has just a few counts. This CDR3 reads CSADGLAGVTDTQYF. CDR3 DNA: TGCAGTGCTGACGGACTAGCGGGAGTAACAGATACGCAGTATTTT. The V gene is TRBV20-1, the J gene TRBJ2-3, with TRBD2 matching 13 bases. The trim removed 5 bases at V and 3 bases at J, leaving 5 bases unmatched. The CDR3 runs to 15 residues. CDR1 is DFQATT and CDR2 is SNEGSKA in the germline V gene (reference sequence).

This clonotype was counted ten times or more. The chain combines TRBV7-2 with TRBJ2-5, with D maybe TRBD1 (5 bases). V was pared by 5 bases and J by 2 bases, with 9 bases between. CDR1 and CDR2 from the germline V gene are SGHTA and FQGNSA. This CDR3 is 13 amino acids long. The CDR3 loop reads CASSQGQQETQYF. CDR3 DNA sequence: TGTGCCAGCAGCCAAGGACAACAAGAGACCCAGTACTTC.

V usage is TRBV6-2 or TRBV6-3 and J usage is TRBJ1-6, with a weak D call TRBD1 (5 bases). Germline CDR1 MNHEY, CDR2 SVGEGT. This CDR3 has 18 amino acids. The V end was cut by 0 bases, the J end by 8 bases, with 20 bases between. The CDR3 DNA reads TGTGCCAGCAGTTACTCGGGGATCAGGGCTTCAACGCATTCACCCCTCCACTTT. Encoded protein: CASSYSGIRASTHSPLHF.

The V call is TRBV20-1, the J call TRBJ2-7; the D is unclear. V was clipped by 2 bases and J by 6 bases, with 11 bases between them. CDR1 DFQATT and CDR2 SNEGSKA come from the germline V gene (reference sequence). This CDR3 spans 12 amino acids. CDR3 sequence reads: CSARYRAIEQYF. CDR3 sequence (DNA): TGCAGTGCTAGATATAGGGCGATCGAGCAGTACTTC.

This clonotype was counted only a few times. This chain connects TRBV2 to TRBJ2-4; D not resolved. Germline assignment: CDR1 SNHLY and CDR2 FYNNEI. The CDR3 spans 12 residues. V lost 2 bases and J 6 bases, leaving 5 bases between the germline ends. Here the CDR3 DNA reads TGTGCCAGCAGTGAAACGGGAAACATTCAGTACTTC. Translated, it gives CASSETGNIQYF.

The genes are TRBV6-2 or TRBV6-3 and TRBJ1-2, with D tentatively TRBD1 (5 bases). Germline CDR1 is MNHEY and CDR2 is SVGEGT. The CDR3 length is 14 residues. V was pared by 7 bases and J by 6 bases, with 18 bases between. The chain's CDR3 is CASTPGGGGHGYTF. The CDR3, as DNA: TGTGCCAGCACACCAGGTGGGGGAGGCCATGGCTACACCTTC.

This clonotype turned up a few times. CDR3 sequence: CASSQGQGGTAFF. For the CDR3, the DNA is TGTGCCAGCAGCCAGGGACAGGGTGGGACTGCTTTCTTT. The rearrangement joins TRBV11-2 to TRBJ1-1, with TRBD1 matching over 9 bases. The J segment lost 11 bases and the V segment lost 5 bases, leaving 9 bases of the junction unmatched. Germline-derived CDR1 and CDR2 are SGHAT and FQNNGV. CDR3 length: 13 amino acids.

This clonotype showed up just a few times. Here the CDR3 reads CASSELAGGQETQYF. The CDR3 DNA follows: TGTGCCAGCAGTGAACTAGCGGGGGGCCAAGAGACCCAGTACTTC. The chain combines TRBV6-1 with TRBJ2-5, with TRBD2 matching over 11 bases. CDR1 is MNHNS and CDR2 is SASEGT in the germline V gene. The ends lost 2 bases at V and 1 base at J; junction bases unmatched: 0. The CDR3 length is 15 residues.

This clonotype was counted only a few times. This chain links TRBV6-5 with TRBJ2-5, with D unresolved. The germline CDR1 and CDR2 sequences are MNHEY and SVGAGI. This CDR3 has 13 residues. V was cut by 2 bases and J by 2 bases, with 6 bases left in between. CDR3 region: CASSYAAQETQYF. For the CDR3, the DNA is TGTGCCAGCAGTTACGCGGCGCAAGAGACCCAGTACTTC.

The chain combines TRBV9 with TRBJ2-1; 9 bases are a match to TRBD2. Germline V gene sequence: CDR1 SGDLS, CDR2 YYNGEE. The CDR3 extends over 15 amino acids. J gave up 8 bases and V 0 bases, and 6 bases lay outside the gene matches. CDR3 nucleotide sequence: TGTGCCAGCAGCGTAGAAAGCGGGAGGATTGATGAGCAGTTCTTC. It yields the protein CASSVESGRIDEQFF.